This T cell receptor (beta chain) was sequenced for a study of neoadjuvant anti-PD-1 for oral cavity cancer. These oral cavity squamous cell carcinomas were HPV-negative and locally advanced. Using immunoSEQ multiplex PCR, the repertoire was profiled, and TCRdb retains in-frame clones only, with some absent. The sample contains about 12,000 clones, more than 60% of which appear only once. V was shortened by 4 bases and J by 6 bases, with 11 bases between the two germline ends. The CDR3 spans 13 residues. Germline V gene lookup returns CDR1 SGHRS and CDR2 YFSETQ. This sample comprised PBMCs, obtained before nivolumab (anti-PD-1) treatment. The chain uses TRBV5-1 and TRBJ2-1; no firm D call. The TCR was taken from a person aged 35-79 years with oral cavity squamous cell carcinoma. CDR3 nucleotide sequence: TGCGCCAGCAGCCAATTAGTTACCAATGAGCAGTTCTTC. As protein: CASSQLVTNEQFF.